This T cell receptor (beta chain) appears in the sequencing data of a study of response to subunit inactivated influenza vaccine. Study-level findings and limits: The authors put forward the suggestion that each seasonal influenza vaccination may bring in only a limited number of new T cells.

TCRdb itself ran the RT-PCR reads through MiXCR, one entry per CDR3 protein. This sample has just over 300,000 distinct CDR3 sequences, with 20% to 25% found just once. Remarks on this clonotype: Its antigen is not identified.

This TCR derives from a man aged 50 to 69 who received an inactivated influenza vaccine. The specimen comprised PBMCs from blood, sampled 21 months after vaccination.

The CDR3 here is CASSLGQGATGELFF. The CDR3 DNA follows: TGTGCCAGCAGCCTCGGACAGGGGGCTACCGGGGAGCTGTTTTTT. The chain couples TRBV4-2 to TRBJ2-2; 11 bases align to TRBD1. The trim removed 4 bases at V and 5 bases at J, leaving 3 bases unmatched. Germline CDR1 is LGHNA and CDR2 is YNFKEQ. The CDR3 runs 15 residues.